This record looks at one TCR beta chain sequence and its context. Germline V gives CDR1 MGHRA, CDR2 YSYEKL. The CDR3 has 14 residues. The V end lost 2 bases, the J end lost 3 bases, and 7 bases lay between the germline ends. Assay: immunoSEQ multiplex PCR; the TCRdb copy retains only in-frame clones and omits some. The data contain about 60,000 clones, more than 95% of them singletons. The data originate from a study of control samples from healthy donors and cancer patients. The chain is built from TRBV4-1 and TRBJ2-2; D is unclear. Sequencing input: blood. This clonotype was sampled from a woman aged 18-30 years in good health. CDR3 coding DNA: TGCGCCAGCAGCCAACCACTGTACACCGGGGAGCTGTTTTTT. This encodes CASSQPLYTGELFF.